This record looks at one T cell receptor (beta chain) sequence and its context. The antigen is unknown. V lost 8 bases, J lost 5 bases, and 9 bases stayed unmatched. CDR1 is SGHDT, CDR2 YYEEEE, per germline. This CDR3 spans 13 amino acids. This sample was included in a study of multiple sclerosis patients with progressive multifocal leukoencephalopathy. Time point in this sample: before natalizumab initiation. Method: immunoSEQ multiplex PCR; TCRdb's copy keeps in-frame clones and lacks some. The table lists more than 30,000 clones, almost 95% of them singletons. General study findings and limits: Less diverse TRB repertoires were suggested in most PML patients. PML-onset expanded TRB clones were detectable before and during natalizumab therapy.

V gene TRBV5-6 combines with J gene TRBJ2-7; 8 bases map to TRBD2. The specimen sequenced was PBMCs. The source is a man aged 30 to 45 with multiple sclerosis. This CDR3 is CASRSGSRDEQYF. The CDR3 bases are TGTGCCAGTAGAAGCGGGAGCCGGGACGAGCAGTACTTC.